This paragraph reports one T cell receptor (beta chain). No antigen is known for it. This CDR3 is 14 amino acids long. V gave up 4 bases and J gave up 7 bases; unmatched junction bases: 4. Germline V gives CDR1 MGHRA, CDR2 YSYEKL. The record originates from a study of a mutant IDH1 vaccine in newly diagnosed glioma. Only in-frame clones appear in the TCRdb table, and some are missing; sequencing was by immunoSEQ multiplex PCR. The sample holds approximately 30,000 clones, 90% seen once. Whole-study findings and limits: Vaccine-induced immune responses were detected in 85% to 95% of patients.

Time point defined: week 47, end of study. One vaccine dose held 300 ug of mutant IDH1 20-mer peptide and came with topical imiquimod. Tumors from donors were new WHO grade 3 or 4 IDH1-mutant astrocytomas with ATRX loss. The rearrangement joins TRBV4-1 to TRBJ1-6; TRBD1 matches 7 bases. The sequence derives from a woman in her forties with glioma. Sample: PBMCs, taken from a glioma patient whose treatment included an IDH1 peptide vaccine. The chain's CDR3 is CASSPTGMNSPLHF. The CDR3 bases are TGCGCCAGCAGCCCGACAGGGATGAATTCACCCCTCCACTTT.